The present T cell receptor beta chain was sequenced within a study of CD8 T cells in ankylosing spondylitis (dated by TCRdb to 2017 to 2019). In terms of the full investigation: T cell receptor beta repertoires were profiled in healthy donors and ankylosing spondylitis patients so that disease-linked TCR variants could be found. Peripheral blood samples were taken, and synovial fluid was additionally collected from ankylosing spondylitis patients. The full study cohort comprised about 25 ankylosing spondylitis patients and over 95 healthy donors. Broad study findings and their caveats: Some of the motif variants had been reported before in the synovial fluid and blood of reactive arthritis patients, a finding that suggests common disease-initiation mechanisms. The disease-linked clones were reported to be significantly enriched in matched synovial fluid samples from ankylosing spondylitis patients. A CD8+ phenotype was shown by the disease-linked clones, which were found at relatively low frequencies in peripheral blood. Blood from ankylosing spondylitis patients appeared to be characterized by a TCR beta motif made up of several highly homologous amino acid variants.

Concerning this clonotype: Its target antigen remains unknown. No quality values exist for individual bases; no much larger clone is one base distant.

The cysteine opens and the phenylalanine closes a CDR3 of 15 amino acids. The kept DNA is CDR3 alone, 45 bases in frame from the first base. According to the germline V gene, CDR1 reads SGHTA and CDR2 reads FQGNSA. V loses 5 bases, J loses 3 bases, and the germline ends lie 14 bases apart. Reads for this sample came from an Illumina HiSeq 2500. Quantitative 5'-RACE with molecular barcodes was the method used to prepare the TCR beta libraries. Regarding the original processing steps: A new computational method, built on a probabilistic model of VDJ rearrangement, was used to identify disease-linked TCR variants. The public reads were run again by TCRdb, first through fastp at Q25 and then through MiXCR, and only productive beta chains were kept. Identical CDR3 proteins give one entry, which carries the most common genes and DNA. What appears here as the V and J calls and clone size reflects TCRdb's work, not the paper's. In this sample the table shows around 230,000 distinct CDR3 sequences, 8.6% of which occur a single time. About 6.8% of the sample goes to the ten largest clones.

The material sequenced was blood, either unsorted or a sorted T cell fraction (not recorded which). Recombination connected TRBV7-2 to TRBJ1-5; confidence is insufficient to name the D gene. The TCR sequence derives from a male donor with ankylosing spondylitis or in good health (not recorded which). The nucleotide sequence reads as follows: TGTGCCAGCAGCCCAGCCCCGTATACCAATCAGCCCCAGCATTTT. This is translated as CASSPAPYTNQPQHF.